In this sample, the clone carrying this TCR beta chain turned up a few times. This sample was included in a study of beta chain features in type 1 diabetes. Expressed TCRB transcripts were sequenced because the entire RNA isolate underwent reverse transcription. TCRdb's copy holds only in-frame clones and misses some; the assay was immunoSEQ multiplex PCR. The sample gives 620,000 or so clones, around 16% of which show up once; approximately 0.087% is in the top ten. Every donor provided one heparinised blood draw, which averaged approximately 120 mL. The sequence was obtained from a young man in good health. The sample taken for sequencing was naive CD4+ T cells from blood.

CDR3 in DNA: TGTGCCAGCAGTACCGGGACAGGCACGACAGATACGCAGTATTTT. This translates into CASSTGTGTTDTQYF. The chain is built from TRBV11-2 and TRBJ2-3; 8 positions agree with TRBD1. Trimming at V came to 6 bases and at J to 3 bases, leaving 8 bases not matched to a gene. Germline CDR1 SGHAT, CDR2 FQNNGV. The CDR3 covers 15 residues.